The rows below give T cell receptor beta chains drawn from one sample of a study of radiotherapy plus CTLA-4 blockade in lung cancer. TCRdb keeps only in-frame clones here, not all; method: immunoSEQ multiplex PCR. The table records 40,000 to 50,000 clones, approximately 78% of them present only once. Source: peripheral blood, taken from a patient treated with radiotherapy plus ipilimumab. These TCRs come from a human donor with non-small cell lung cancer who had stable disease on radiotherapy plus ipilimumab. Each CDR3 is given with its conserved first and last residue. The order of the fields is clone size, J gene, V gene, D gene, CDR3 protein, CDR3 DNA. D genes are given only for firm matches. Rows give clone size only sometimes, using once, few, many, or a class for an expanded clone.

NA TRBJ2-7 TRBV6-4 NA CASSDSRRKTYEQYF TGTGCCAGCAGTGACTCGAGGAGGAAAACCTACGAGCAGTACTTC
once TRBJ2-7 TRBV18 TRBD1 CASSPPNRGQAYEQYF TGTGCCAGCTCACCACCTAACAGGGGGCAAGCCTACGAGCAGTACTTC
few TRBJ2-1 TRBV5-6 NA CASSGPRTVSPYNEQFF TGTGCCAGCAGCGGACCCCGGACAGTCTCCCCCTACAATGAGCAGTTCTTC
few TRBJ2-5 TRBV19 NA CASSIRVRATETQYF TGTGCCAGTAGTATAAGGGTGAGGGCCACAGAGACCCAGTACTTC
NA TRBJ2-2 TRBV7-6 NA CASSFSRPADYLNTGELFF TGTGCCAGCAGTTTTTCCAGGCCCGCGGACTACTTGAACACCGGGGAGCTGTTTTTT
NA TRBJ1-2 TRBV30 NA CAWATGFPYGYTF TGTGCCTGGGCGACAGGATTTCCCTATGGCTACACCTTC
NA TRBJ2-1 TRBV30 TRBD2 CAWSLWAGLAGNEQFF TGTGCCTGGAGCCTATGGGCGGGACTAGCGGGTAATGAGCAGTTCTTC
NA TRBJ2-5 TRBV6-4 TRBD2 CASSLLAGEQETQYF TGTGCCAGCAGTCTACTAGCGGGAGAGCAAGAGACCCAGTACTTC
NA TRBJ1-1 TRBV18 NA CASSPIGVGTEAFF TGTGCCAGCTCGCCGATAGGGGTGGGGACTGAAGCTTTCTTT
NA TRBJ1-1 TRBV18 TRBD1 CASSSGTGGTEAFF TGTGCCAGCTCATCAGGGACAGGGGGGACTGAAGCTTTCTTT
NA TRBJ2-7 TRBV10-3 TRBD1 CAISDLGQGAGQYF TGTGCCATCAGTGACCTTGGACAGGGGGCAGGGCAGTACTTC
NA TRBJ2-2 TRBV19 TRBD2 CASSPTLAGGRSASTGELFF TGTGCCAGTAGTCCTACACTAGCGGGAGGGCGATCGGCCTCCACCGGGGAGCTGTTTTTT
few TRBJ1-4 TRBV27 NA CASSFSGTGGEKLFF TGTGCCAGCAGTTTTTCAGGGACGGGGGGTGAAAAACTGTTTTTT
NA TRBJ1-1 TRBV7-8 NA CASSMLRAMNTEAFF TGTGCCAGCAGCATGCTCAGGGCCATGAACACTGAAGCTTTCTTT
once TRBJ2-4 TRBV4-1 TRBD2 CASSRGVIAGVRARVHF TGCGCCAGCAGCCGGGGGGTTATAGCGGGAGTAAGAGCGCGCGTGCACTTC
NA TRBJ2-7 TRBV7-9 NA CASSPLRSYEQYF TGTGCCAGCAGCCCTCTACGCTCCTACGAGCAGTACTTC